The sequence of this TCR beta chain was determined in a study of T cells in Graves' hyperthyroidism and ophthalmopathy. This clonotype came up a few times. Antigen: not known. This CDR3 spans 14 amino acids. Trimming removed 6 bases from V and 3 bases from J; junction bases left unmatched: 4. Germline CDR1 and CDR2: DFQATT and SNEGSKA (reference sequence). Whole-study results and caveats: Before onset, ophthalmopathy was predicted by the model a median 6.5 months earlier. Most clonotypes that expanded in the thyroid above 0.001 also showed up in blood.

RNA transcripts provided the source from which TCR beta CDR3 regions were amplified. First-round RT-PCR of the TCR CDR3 relied on the HTBI primer set. MiXCR was run by TCRdb on the multiplex PCR reads, yielding one entry per CDR3 protein. This table holds about 720,000 distinct CDR3 sequences, less than 20% found once. The chain carries TRBV20-1 and TRBJ2-1, with TRBD2 matching over 11 bases. The sequence derives from a man aged 18 to 35 with Graves' hyperthyroidism. The sequenced material came from blood. The CDR3 coding sequence is TGCAGTGCGTCACTAGCGGGAGACTACAATGAGCAGTTCTTC. The encoded protein is CSASLAGDYNEQFF.